This is a list of T cell receptor beta chains from one sample in a study of OX40 agonist ivuxolimab in advanced cancers. Some clones are missing from TCRdb's copy, which holds only in-frame ones; the method was immunoSEQ multiplex PCR. The sample contains tens of thousands of clones, 80% to 90% of which appear only once. The material was CD4+ or CD8+ T cells sorted from blood, obtained in a trial of the OX40 agonist ivuxolimab. The origin of the receptors is an adult with an advanced solid tumor such as melanoma, head and neck, liver or kidney cancer. The conserved cysteine and the conserved F or W are not part of the CDR3 here. Only part of the rows carry a size: once, few, many, or a class if the clone is expanded.

NA,TRBJ1-2,TRBV7-9,ATPLNQGANYGYT
few,TRBJ2-7,TRBV19,ATSPGQDYEQY
NA,TRBJ1-1,TRBV16,ASSQSGGKTEAF
NA,TRBJ1-5,TRBV28,ASTPLEGNQPQH
NA,TRBJ1-1,TRBV11-3,ASSLAQVTEAF
NA,TRBJ2-1,TRBV7-8,ASSSHRLAGGIYNEQF
NA,TRBJ1-4,TRBV28,ASSLGLGTATNEKLF
NA,TRBJ1-2,TRBV4-1,ASSQDRGRGYT
NA,TRBJ2-3,TRBV6-5,ATTSRVGDTQY
NA,TRBJ2-3,TRBV7-9,ASSFVQGGTDTQY
once,TRBJ2-2,TRBV6-5,ASTPDGDTGELF
few,TRBJ1-6,TRBV2,ASSGQSNSPLH
few,TRBJ2-1,TRBV6-5,ASTGRGGSYNEQF
NA,TRBJ1-2,TRBV16,ASSQNNRAGFGYT
NA,TRBJ1-1,TRBV4-1,ASSQPPGIEAF
NA,TRBJ2-1,TRBV14,ASSAQGFNEQF
NA,TRBJ1-1,TRBV30,AWSGESEAF
NA,TRBJ1-5,TRBV19,ASSISGPATPQH
NA,TRBJ2-5,TRBV7-2,ASSFGRGETQY
NA,TRBJ2-7,TRBV5-1,ASSMGTGQGVHEQY
NA,TRBJ2-2,TRBV7-6,ASSPAGGNTGELF